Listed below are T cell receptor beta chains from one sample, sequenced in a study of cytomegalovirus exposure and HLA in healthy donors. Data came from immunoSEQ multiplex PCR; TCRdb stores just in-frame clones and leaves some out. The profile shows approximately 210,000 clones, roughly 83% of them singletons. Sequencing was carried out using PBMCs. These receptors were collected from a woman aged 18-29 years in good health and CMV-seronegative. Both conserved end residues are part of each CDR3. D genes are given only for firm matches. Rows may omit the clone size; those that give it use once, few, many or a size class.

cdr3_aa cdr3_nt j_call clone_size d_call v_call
CASSEGQRNEKLFF TGTGCCAGCAGTGAAGGGCAGAGGAATGAAAAACTGTTTTTT TRBJ1-4 - - TRBV2
CASSREGQINTEAFF TGTGCCAGCTCACGTGAGGGACAGATAAACACTGAAGCTTTCTTT TRBJ1-1 - TRBD1 TRBV18
CASSSQGVETQYF TGCGCCAGCAGCTCCCAGGGGGTAGAGACCCAGTACTTC TRBJ2-5 - TRBD1 TRBV5-1
CASSPRTGSGEAFF TGTGCCAGCTCACCCCGGACAGGGTCTGGCGAAGCTTTCTTT TRBJ1-1 - TRBD1 TRBV18
CASRPRTGGYGYTF TGTGCCAGCAGACCCCGGACAGGCGGGTATGGCTACACCTTC TRBJ1-2 - TRBD1 TRBV5-8
CASSQARLRLAGDGRSNEQFF TGTGCCAGCAGCCAAGCTCGACTAAGGCTAGCGGGGGATGGGAGGAGCAATGAGCAGTTCTTC TRBJ2-1 few TRBD2 TRBV14
CASNRDSNYGYTF TGTGCCAGCAATCGGGACAGTAACTATGGCTACACCTTC TRBJ1-2 few TRBD1 TRBV7-9
CASSVGLGANYGYTF TGTGCCAGCAGCGTAGGACTTGGGGCAAACTATGGCTACACCTTC TRBJ1-2 - - TRBV9
CASSGTGEETQYF TGTGCCAGCAGTGGGACAGGGGAAGAGACCCAGTACTTC TRBJ2-5 - TRBD1 TRBV2
CASSPKIRFSHEQYF TGTGCCAGCAGCCCGAAGATACGATTTAGTCACGAGCAGTACTTC TRBJ2-7 - - TRBV7-9
CASSHGNTEAFF TGTGCCAGCAGCCACGGGAACACTGAAGCTTTCTTT TRBJ1-1 few - TRBV14
CASSASRGVNTEAFF TGTGCCAGTAGTGCCTCCAGGGGAGTTAACACTGAAGCTTTCTTT TRBJ1-1 - - TRBV19
CASSESGRDNQPQHF TGCGCCAGCAGTGAGTCTGGGAGGGACAATCAGCCCCAGCATTTT TRBJ1-5 - - TRBV10-1
CATRQGASTDTQYF TGTGCCACTCGACAGGGGGCTAGCACAGATACGCAGTATTTT TRBJ2-3 - TRBD1 TRBV10-3
CASSDGTSGVHKRTQYF TGTGCCAGCAGTGATGGGACTAGCGGGGTACATAAGAGAACCCAGTACTTC TRBJ2-5 - TRBD2 TRBV6-1
CASSIIRGSNQPQHF TGTGCCAGTAGTATTATACGGGGAAGCAATCAGCCCCAGCATTTT TRBJ1-5 once - TRBV19
CASSLRSESNEQFF TGTGCCAGCAGCTTACGGTCCGAGTCCAATGAGCAGTTCTTC TRBJ2-1 - - TRBV7-8
CASSTPGISDTQYF TGTGCCAGCAGCACTCCAGGTATCTCGGATACGCAGTATTTT TRBJ2-3 - - TRBV9
CASSRPQGLTYGYTF TGTGCCAGCAGCCGACCGCAGGGTCTTACCTATGGCTACACCTTC TRBJ1-2 - - TRBV9
CASSDSYYSGEQFF TGTGCCAGCAGTGACTCGTACTACTCGGGTGAGCAGTTCTTC TRBJ2-1 - - TRBV6-4
CAWNGQGGNTIYF TGTGCCTGGAATGGACAGGGGGGAAACACCATATATTTT TRBJ1-3 - TRBD1 TRBV30
CASSASGGYSNQPQHF TGTGCCAGCAGTGCGTCGGGGGGATATAGCAATCAGCCCCAGCATTTT TRBJ1-5 - - TRBV2